Listed below are T cell receptor beta chains from one sample, sequenced in a study of control samples from healthy donors and cancer patients. Measured with immunoSEQ multiplex PCR; TCRdb has only the in-frame clones, and not every one. This sample has about 92,000 clones, with around 82% found just once. Sample: blood. Every receptor here comes from a woman aged 55-70 years in good health. Both conserved end residues are part of each CDR3. A D gene is named only where the DNA matches it firmly. The size of a clone is reported for some rows only, either as once, few or many, or as a class for expanded clones.

j_call d_call clone_size v_call cdr3_aa cdr3_nt
TRBJ1-5 NA NA TRBV6-2/TRBV6-3 CASSYGQGMSNQPQHF TGTGCCAGCAGTTACGGTCAGGGGATGAGCAATCAGCCCCAGCATTTT
TRBJ1-3 TRBD1 NA TRBV7-8 CASSFDRGTRGNTIYF TGTGCCAGCAGCTTCGACAGGGGGACGCGCGGAAACACCATATATTTT
TRBJ2-7 TRBD2 once TRBV6-5 CASSYSGRGGEQYF TGTGCCAGCAGTTACTCCGGGCGGGGGGGCGAGCAGTACTTC
TRBJ2-5 TRBD2 NA TRBV6-5 CASSYQRGVQETQYF TGTGCCAGCAGTTACCAGCGGGGAGTCCAAGAGACCCAGTACTTC
TRBJ2-2 TRBD2 NA TRBV23-1 CASSHSWRELMDTGELFF TGCGCCAGCAGTCATAGTTGGCGGGAGTTAATGGACACCGGGGAGCTGTTTTTT
TRBJ1-1 TRBD1 NA TRBV18 CASSPFTETGGANTEAFF TGTGCCAGCTCACCGTTTACCGAGACAGGGGGCGCGAACACTGAAGCTTTCTTT
TRBJ1-5 NA once TRBV7-6 CASSLGPGSNQPQHF TGTGCCAGCAGCTTGGGCCCTGGGAGCAATCAGCCCCAGCATTTT
TRBJ2-5 NA NA TRBV27 CASSPYQETQYF TGTGCCAGCAGTCCGTACCAAGAGACCCAGTACTTC
TRBJ1-1 NA NA TRBV21-1 CASSKLLRGSGEAFF TGTGCCAGCAGCAAATTGCTCAGGGGGTCTGGTGAAGCTTTCTTT
TRBJ2-2 NA NA TRBV27 CASTDIRAGELFF TGTGCCAGCACCGATATCAGGGCCGGGGAGCTGTTTTTT
TRBJ1-3 NA once TRBV5-1 CASSLGGPGNTIYF TGCGCCAGCAGCCTGGGTGGGCCTGGAAACACCATATATTTT
TRBJ1-1 NA NA TRBV19 CASNPRGPTNTEAFF TGTGCCAGTAACCCCCGGGGGCCGACGAACACTGAAGCTTTCTTT
TRBJ1-5 NA NA TRBV7-6 CASSFKLGLPILYSNQPQHF TGTGCCAGCAGCTTCAAACTAGGACTCCCGATTTTATATAGCAATCAGCCCCAGCATTTT
TRBJ2-7 TRBD2 NA TRBV28 CASTWGGGRYEQYF TGTGCCAGCACCTGGGGGGGAGGGAGGTACGAGCAGTACTTC
TRBJ1-6 NA few TRBV7-2 CASSLGGYNSPLHF TGTGCCAGCAGCTTAGGGGGTTATAATTCACCCCTCCACTTT
TRBJ1-2 NA NA TRBV6-2/TRBV6-3 CASSTPGKHGYTF TGTGCCAGCAGTACCCCCGGGAAACATGGCTACACCTTC
TRBJ1-2 NA NA TRBV28 CASNPGTQSYGYTF TGTGCCAGCAATCCCGGGACCCAGAGCTATGGCTACACCTTC
TRBJ1-1 NA NA TRBV27 CASWKRSDTEAFF TGTGCCAGCTGGAAAAGGAGTGACACTGAAGCTTTCTTT
TRBJ1-2 NA NA TRBV15 CATSRGQGWGYTF TGTGCCACCAGCAGAGGTCAGGGATGGGGCTACACCTTC
TRBJ1-1 NA NA TRBV18 CASSPRPPRPEKNTEAFF TGTGCCAGCTCACCAAGACCTCCCAGGCCTGAGAAGAACACTGAAGCTTTCTTT
TRBJ2-3 NA few TRBV5-1 CASSLGDSSDTQYF TGCGCCAGCAGCTTGGGGGACTCCTCAGATACGCAGTATTTT
TRBJ1-5 NA NA TRBV28 CASLSGTPNQPQHF TGTGCCAGCCTCTCCGGGACACCTAATCAGCCCCAGCATTTT
TRBJ2-5 TRBD2 NA TRBV7-6 CASSTGLARGIQETQYF TGTGCCAGCAGCACGGGACTAGCCAGGGGAATACAAGAGACCCAGTACTTC
TRBJ2-1 TRBD2 once TRBV4-2 CASSQDMGTGTRTYNEQFF TGTGCCAGCAGCCAAGATATGGGGACCGGGACTAGAACCTACAATGAGCAGTTCTTC
TRBJ1-5 NA NA TRBV28 CASSSPKTGHAEDQPQHF TGTGCCAGCAGTTCGCCGAAAACGGGACATGCCGAGGATCAGCCCCAGCATTTT
TRBJ2-1 NA NA TRBV12-3/TRBV12-4 CASSLLLVEQFF TGTGCCAGCAGTCTGCTCCTTGTTGAGCAGTTCTTC
TRBJ1-1 NA few TRBV6-5 CASSYLAAGTEAFF TGTGCCAGCAGTTACTTGGCCGCTGGGACTGAAGCTTTCTTT
TRBJ2-1 NA NA TRBV18 CASSPRRDEQFF TGTGCCAGCTCACCCCGGAGGGATGAGCAGTTCTTC
TRBJ1-4 NA NA TRBV5-6 CASSLLDEKLFF TGTGCCAGCAGCCTACTGGATGAAAAACTGTTTTTT
TRBJ2-3 NA few TRBV7-9 CASSLQGTGQYF TGTGCCAGCAGCTTGCAGGGGACGGGGCAGTATTTT
TRBJ2-7 TRBD2 once TRBV5-1 CASMGLSGSLPGEQYF TGCGCCAGCATGGGGCTAAGCGGGAGCCTTCCTGGCGAGCAGTACTTC
TRBJ1-4 NA NA TRBV18 CASSPRGNEKLFF TGTGCCAGCTCACCCCGGGGGAATGAAAAACTGTTTTTT
TRBJ2-1 NA NA TRBV6-1 CASSEQGNEQFF TGTGCCAGCAGTGAACAAGGGAATGAGCAGTTCTTC
TRBJ2-2 TRBD2 NA TRBV9 CASSVSGLAGLTGELFF TGTGCCAGCAGCGTCTCGGGACTAGCGGGCCTCACCGGGGAGCTGTTTTTT
TRBJ2-3 NA few TRBV2 CASSGDRYTDTQYF TGTGCCAGCAGTGGAGACAGATACACAGATACGCAGTATTTT
TRBJ1-3 NA few TRBV2 CASSSISGNTIYF TGTGCCAGCTCTTCAATTTCTGGAAACACCATATATTTT
TRBJ2-7 NA NA TRBV6-5 CASRGLARSYEQYF TGTGCCAGCCGAGGGCTAGCGAGATCCTACGAGCAGTACTTC
TRBJ1-1 TRBD1 NA TRBV6-6 CASSHGMTGPEAFF TGTGCCAGCAGTCATGGAATGACAGGGCCTGAAGCTTTCTTT
TRBJ1-1 NA NA TRBV10-1 CASSFGSTAEAFF TGCGCCAGCAGCTTTGGATCAACGGCTGAAGCTTTCTTT
TRBJ2-5 TRBD1 NA TRBV3-1/TRBV3-2 CASSQTRGKETQYF TGTGCCAGCAGCCAGACCAGGGGGAAAGAGACCCAGTACTTC
TRBJ2-3 NA NA TRBV3-1/TRBV3-2 CASSPRGGEDTQYF TGTGCCAGCAGCCCTCGAGGCGGGGAGGATACGCAGTATTTT
TRBJ2-7 TRBD1 once TRBV11-2 CASSAEYDRVYKQYF TGTGCCAGCAGCGCTGAATACGACAGGGTTTACAAGCAGTACTTC
TRBJ1-1 NA NA TRBV3-1/TRBV3-2 CASSRAGGPEAFF TGTGCCAGCAGCCGAGCGGGTGGTCCTGAAGCTTTCTTT
TRBJ2-1 TRBD1 NA TRBV2 CASSADRGGYNEQFF TGTGCCAGCAGCGCCGACAGGGGGGGTTACAATGAGCAGTTCTTC
TRBJ1-5 TRBD1 NA TRBV10-2 CASSETDRAQPQHF TGCGCCAGCAGTGAAACCGACAGGGCCCAGCCCCAGCATTTT
TRBJ2-5 NA NA TRBV28 CASSLRGFTSQETQYF TGTGCCAGCAGTTTACGCGGGTTCACCAGCCAAGAGACCCAGTACTTC
TRBJ1-1 NA NA TRBV24-1 CATSGRGTEAFF TGTGCCACCAGTGGGAGGGGTACTGAAGCTTTCTTT
TRBJ2-1 NA NA TRBV5-6 CASTLDREQFF TGTGCCAGCACCCTCGACAGGGAGCAGTTCTTC
TRBJ1-2 TRBD1 NA TRBV28 CASGSGTGVLRGYGYTF TGTGCCAGCGGCTCCGGGACAGGGGTTTTACGTGGCTATGGCTACACCTTC
TRBJ1-2 TRBD1 NA TRBV19 CATSDRDLYGYTF TGTGCCACCTCTGACAGGGACCTCTATGGCTACACCTTC
TRBJ2-3 NA few TRBV14 CASSRTRGPADTQYF TGTGCCAGCAGCAGGACTCGGGGACCGGCAGATACGCAGTATTTT
TRBJ2-7 NA once TRBV5-1 CASGTDRYEQYF TGCGCCAGCGGCACGGACCGTTACGAGCAGTACTTC
TRBJ1-4 TRBD1 NA TRBV19 CASSKGTGDEKLFF TGTGCCAGTAGTAAAGGGACAGGGGATGAAAAACTGTTTTTT
TRBJ1-2 TRBD1 NA TRBV19 CASSTDRGSGYTF TGTGCCAGTAGTACCGACAGGGGTAGCGGCTACACCTTC
TRBJ1-2 TRBD1 NA TRBV19 CASLKDRGAYGYTF TGTGCCAGCCTTAAGGACAGGGGGGCTTATGGCTACACCTTC
TRBJ1-2 NA NA TRBV12-3/TRBV12-4 CASSLWGNGYTF TGTGCCAGCAGTTTATGGGGGAATGGCTACACCTTC
TRBJ2-5 NA NA TRBV6-2/TRBV6-3 CASSPHRGQQETQYF TGTGCCAGCAGTCCCCATCGAGGGCAGCAAGAGACCCAGTACTTC
TRBJ2-1 TRBD1 NA TRBV7-2 CASSRDRVNEQFF TGTGCCAGCAGCCGGGACAGGGTCAATGAGCAGTTCTTC
TRBJ2-1 TRBD1 NA TRBV10-3 CAINTGGGNNEQFF TGTGCCATCAATACAGGGGGCGGCAACAATGAGCAGTTCTTC